This T cell receptor beta chain appears in the sequencing data of a study of CD8+CD57+ T cells in acquired aplastic anemia. This CDR3 is built from 13 residues. The V and J ends lost 1 base and 7 bases respectively, with 8 bases between them. The germline CDR1 and CDR2 sequences are SNHLY and FYNNEI. TCR beta VDJ combinations and CDR3 sequences were profiled from genomic DNA. TCRdb reprocessed the reads with MiXCR, giving one entry per CDR3 protein. The sample has around 430,000 distinct CDR3 sequences; roughly 34% are singletons. This clonotype was seen many times. The antigen remains unidentified. Selection for sequencing was limited to patients who had shown CD8+CD57+ cell expansion by flow cytometry. Findings and limits, study-wide: Shared by patients and controls, roughly 28 CD8+ CDR3s were abundant in patients.

Sequencing was done on a sample of sorted CD4+, CD8+, or CD8+CD57+ T cells (not recorded which) from PBMCs. This clonotype was obtained from a human donor with aplastic anemia. V is TRBV2 and J is TRBJ1-5; D unresolved. The CDR3: CASSEEGGQPQHF. The CDR3 DNA is TGTGCCAGCAGTGAAGAGGGCGGGCAGCCCCAGCATTTT.